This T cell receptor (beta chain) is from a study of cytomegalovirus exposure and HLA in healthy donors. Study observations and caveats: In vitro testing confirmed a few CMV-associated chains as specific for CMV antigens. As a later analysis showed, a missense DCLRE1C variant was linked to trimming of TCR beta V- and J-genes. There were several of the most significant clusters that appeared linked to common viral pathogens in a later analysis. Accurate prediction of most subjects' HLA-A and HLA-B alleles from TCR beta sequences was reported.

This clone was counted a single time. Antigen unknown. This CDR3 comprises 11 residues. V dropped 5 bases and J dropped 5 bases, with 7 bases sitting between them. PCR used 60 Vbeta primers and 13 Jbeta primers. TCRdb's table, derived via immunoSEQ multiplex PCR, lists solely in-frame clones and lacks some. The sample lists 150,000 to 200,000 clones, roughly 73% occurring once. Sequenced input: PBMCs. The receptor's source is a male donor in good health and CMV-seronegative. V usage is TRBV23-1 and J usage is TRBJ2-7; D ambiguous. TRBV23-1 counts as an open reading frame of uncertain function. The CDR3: CASSSPDEQYF. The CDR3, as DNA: TGCGCCAGCAGTTCCCCCGACGAGCAGTACTTC.